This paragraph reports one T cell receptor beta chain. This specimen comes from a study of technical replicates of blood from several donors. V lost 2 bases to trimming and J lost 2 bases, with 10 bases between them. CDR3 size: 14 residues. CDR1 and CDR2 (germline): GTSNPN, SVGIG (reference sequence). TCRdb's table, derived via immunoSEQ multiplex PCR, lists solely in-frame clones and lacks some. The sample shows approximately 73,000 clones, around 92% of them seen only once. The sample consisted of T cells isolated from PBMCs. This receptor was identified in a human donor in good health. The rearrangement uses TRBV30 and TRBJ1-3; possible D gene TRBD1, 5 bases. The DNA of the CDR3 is TGTGCCTGGAGTATCGGGGGTCCTGGAAACACCATATATTTT. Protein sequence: CAWSIGGPGNTIYF.